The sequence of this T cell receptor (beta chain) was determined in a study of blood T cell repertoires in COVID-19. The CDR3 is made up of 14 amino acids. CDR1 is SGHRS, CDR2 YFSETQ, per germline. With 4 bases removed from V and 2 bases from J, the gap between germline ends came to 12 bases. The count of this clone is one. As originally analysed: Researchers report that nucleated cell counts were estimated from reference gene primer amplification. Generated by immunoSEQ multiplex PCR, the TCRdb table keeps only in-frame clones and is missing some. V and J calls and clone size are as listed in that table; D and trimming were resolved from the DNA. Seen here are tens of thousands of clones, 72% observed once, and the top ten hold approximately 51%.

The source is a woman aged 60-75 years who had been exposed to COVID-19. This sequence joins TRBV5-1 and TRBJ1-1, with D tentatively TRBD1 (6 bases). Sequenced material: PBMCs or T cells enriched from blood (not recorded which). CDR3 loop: CASSRETGNTEAFF. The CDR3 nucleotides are TGCGCCAGCAGCAGGGAGACAGGAAACACTGAAGCTTTCTTT.